The 8 T cell receptor beta chains given below trace back to one sample, sequenced in a study of cytomegalovirus exposure and HLA in healthy donors. Amplification used 60 Vbeta primers and 13 Jbeta primers. Libraries were prepared by immunoSEQ multiplex PCR; TCRdb keeps only in-frame clonotypes and omits some of them. There are some 180,000 clones in the sample; roughly 13% occur only once, and under 10% lies in the top ten. Sequencing was performed on PBMCs. The receptor source for this set is a man in his forties or fifties in good health and CMV-seropositive.

With regard to this clone: This likely comes from a read error, as the CDR3 has no conserved phenylalanine or tryptophan at its end. This chain joins TRBV19 and TRBJ1-1; 7 bases align to TRBD1. The CDR3 contains 13 residues. The V segment lost 5 bases and the J segment 5 bases; nucleotides outside the gene matches: 5. Looked up from germline, CDR1 is LNHDA and CDR2 is SQIVND (reference sequence). The CDR3 sequence: CASSRGGRTEAFL. The CDR3 nucleotides read TGTGCCAGTAGTCGAGGGGGCAGGACTGAAGCTTTCTTG.

The chain recombines TRBV2 with TRBJ2-1; 7 nucleotides match TRBD1. This CDR3 has 16 amino acids. Germline loops: CDR1 SNHLY, CDR2 FYNNEI. V trimming: 6 bases; J trimming: 0 bases; junction bases outside the gene matches: 8. Here the CDR3 DNA reads TGTGCCAGCAGCCGACAGGGTTTAAGCTCCTACAATGAGCAGTTCTTC. Its translation: CASSRQGLSSYNEQFF.

This clone was seen a handful of times. The rearrangement joins TRBV5-1 to TRBJ1-2; tentative D call: TRBD1 (5 bases). The CDR3 is 14 residues long. Trimming cost V 5 bases and J 0 bases, with 11 bases left between them. Germline-derived CDR1 and CDR2 are SGHRS and YFSETQ. Written as DNA, the CDR3 is TGCGCCAGCAGTTGGGGGGAAGCTAACTATGGCTACACCTTC. Its protein is CASSWGEANYGYTF. Filled out from reference TRBV5-1 and TRBJ1-2, the complete variable domain reads KAGVTQTPRYLIKTRGQQVTLSCSPISGHRSVSWYQQTPGQGLQFLFEYFSETQRNKGNFPGRFSGRQFSNSRSEMNVSTLELGDSALYLCASSWGEANYGYTFGSGTRLTVV.

This chain joins TRBV4-1 and TRBJ1-4; TRBD1 matches at 7 bases. V trimming: 0 bases; J trimming: 0 bases; junction bases outside the gene matches: 4. This CDR3 spans 17 amino acids. The germline V gene encodes CDR1 MGHRA and CDR2 YSYEKL. As DNA, the CDR3 is TGCGCCAGCAGCCAAGATGGGGACAGCGCAACTAATGAAAAACTGTTTTTT. As protein: CASSQDGDSATNEKLFF.

This clone was counted between two and nine times. This chain uses TRBV2 with TRBJ1-1, with a possible D match to TRBD1 (5 bases). This CDR3 region has 15 residues. The germline V and J ends were trimmed by 8 bases and 6 bases, with 22 bases remaining between them. The V gene's germline CDR1 is SNHLY and CDR2 FYNNEI. Here the CDR3 reads CASASGGRIIAEAFF. The CDR3 nucleotides are TGTGCCAGCGCCAGTGGGGGGAGGATTATCGCTGAAGCTTTCTTT.

This clone appeared a few times. This chain uses TRBV11-2 with TRBJ1-1, with D tentatively TRBD1 (6 bases). V was trimmed by 6 bases and J by 2 bases, leaving 13 bases between them. From germline, CDR1 is SGHAT and CDR2 FQNNGV. CDR3 length equals 14 residues. As DNA, the CDR3 is TGTGCCAGCAGGAGGGGGACACAAAACACTGAAGCTTTCTTT. Amino acid sequence: CASRRGTQNTEAFF.

The chain joins TRBV4-1 to TRBJ2-2, with 9 bases matching TRBD2. Germline lookup yields CDR1 MGHRA and CDR2 YSYEKL. V was pared by 0 bases and J by 5 bases, with 10 bases of the junction left unmatched. The CDR3 has 18 amino acids. CDR3 in amino acids: CASSQDSGGGAQTGELFF. For the CDR3, the DNA is TGCGCCAGCAGCCAAGATAGCGGCGGGGGGGCCCAGACCGGGGAGCTGTTTTTT.

This clone was counted a few times. The V and J genes are TRBV14 and TRBJ2-7, with D tentatively TRBD2 (5 bases). Germline V gene sequence: CDR1 SGHDN, CDR2 FVKESK. Trimming shortened V by 5 bases and J by 0 bases, and 5 bases separated the two germline ends. The CDR3 contains 12 residues. In DNA form, the CDR3 reads TGTGCCAGCAGCAGCGGCTCCTACGAGCAGTACGTC. Its translation: CASSSGSYEQYV.